This record looks at one T cell receptor beta chain sequence and its context. Its matching antigen is unknown. Using immunoSEQ multiplex PCR, the repertoire was profiled, and TCRdb retains in-frame clones only, with some absent. This sample has 150,000 to 180,000 clones, with roughly 90% found just once. With 2 bases removed from V and 5 bases from J, the gap between germline ends came to 13 bases. Looked up from germline, CDR1 is KGHSH and CDR2 is LQKENI. The CDR3 sequence is 15 residues long. This sample stems from a study of T cell responses to AZD1222 COVID-19 vaccine. The study's findings and limits: Donors skewed white British and female; clonal diversity was possibly underestimated. Across spike, vaccine-associated CD4 TCRs were found, dominant at 160-218 and 743-854. The breadth and depth of Spike-specific TCRs increased once two AZD1222 doses had been given. Repertoire sampling occurred only after the peak T cell response.

The rearrangement uses TRBV18 and TRBJ1-5, with D possibly TRBD1 on 5 matching bases. The specimen was peripheral blood, collected on day 0 of AZD1222 vaccination. This clonotype was sampled from an adult in good health. The CDR3 loop is CASSPRTGGDQPQHF. The CDR3 DNA sequence: TGTGCCAGCTCACCAAGGACCGGGGGGGATCAGCCCCAGCATTTT.